Listed here are 17 T cell receptor beta chains from one sample, sequenced in a study of a mutant IDH1 vaccine in newly diagnosed glioma. As to time point: week 47, end of study. A single vaccine dose contained 300 ug of mutant IDH1 20-mer peptide, and topical imiquimod was used with it. Some clones are missing from TCRdb's copy, which holds only in-frame ones; the method was immunoSEQ multiplex PCR. This sample has fewer than 60,000 clones, with 65% found just once. Which antigens these TCRs recognize remains unknown. This specimen was peripheral blood mononuclear cells (PBMCs), taken from a glioma patient whose treatment included an IDH1 peptide vaccine. The receptor set was obtained from a man in his forties with glioma. Some clones in this sample may be carry-over from other donors' samples.

The sample holds a few counts of this clone. V and J are TRBV7-2 and TRBJ2-6; D unresolved. The germline gives CDR1 SGHTA, CDR2 FQGNSA. The CDR3 totals 15 residues. V gave up 2 bases and J gave up 1 base, with 6 bases separating them. The CDR3 nucleotides are TGTGCCAGCAGCTTATATGCATCTGGGGCCAACGTCCTGACTTTC. Its translation: CASSLYASGANVLTF.

CDR3: CASSILGGSDYEQYF. The CDR3 DNA sequence: TGTGCCAGTAGTATCTTAGGCGGGAGTGACTACGAGCAGTACTTC. This chain uses TRBV19 with TRBJ2-7, with 7 bases lining up with TRBD2. The CDR3 sequence is 15 residues long. Germline loops: CDR1 LNHDA, CDR2 SQIVND (reference sequence). V trimming: 3 bases; J trimming: 3 bases; junction bases outside the gene matches: 8.

This chain connects TRBV2 to TRBJ2-5; a possible D gene is TRBD2 (6 bases). The CDR3 has 12 amino acids. V was trimmed by 4 bases and J by 4 bases, leaving 7 bases between them. The germline V gene encodes CDR1 SNHLY and CDR2 FYNNEI. The CDR3 DNA is TGTGCCAGCAGTGGGGAGGTAGAGACCCAGTACTTC. Translation: CASSGEVETQYF.

The V call is TRBV4-1, the J call TRBJ2-5, with TRBD2 matching over 10 bases. V lost 0 bases, J lost 5 bases, and 6 bases stayed unmatched. This CDR3 is built from 16 residues. From germline, CDR1 is MGHRA and CDR2 YSYEKL. CDR3 in DNA: TGCGCCAGCAGCCAAGAGAGGACTAGCGGCCGGGAGACCCAGTACTTC. Residues: CASSQERTSGRETQYF.

V and J are TRBV19 and TRBJ2-5, with 10 bases that match TRBD2. V shed 5 bases and J 5 bases; nucleotides not matched to a gene: 5. The germline V gene has CDR1 LNHDA and CDR2 SQIVND (reference sequence). CDR3 size: 14 residues. The CDR3 DNA sequence: TGTGCCAGTAGTCAGCGGGGGGGCTTGGAGACCCAGTACTTC. It yields the protein CASSQRGGLETQYF. The full variable domain, in which reference TRBV19 and TRBJ2-5 provide the parts outside the CDR3, is DGGITQSPKYLFRKEGQNVTLSCEQNLNHDAMYWYRQDPGQGLRLIYYSQIVNDFQKGDIAEGYSVSREKKESFPLTVTSAQKNPTAFYLCASSQRGGLETQYFGPGTRLLVL.

V gene TRBV10-2 combines with J gene TRBJ1-1; no reliable D call. This CDR3 spans 13 amino acids. Trimming cost V 5 bases and J 3 bases, with 10 bases left between them. The germline V gene has CDR1 WSHSY and CDR2 SAAADI. The CDR3 region is CASSLITDTEAFF. CDR3 in DNA: TGCGCCAGCAGTCTCATCACGGACACTGAAGCTTTCTTT.

This clone was counted only a few times. The V call is TRBV18, the J call TRBJ1-2; 7 nucleotides match TRBD1. Germline CDR1 reads KGHSH; CDR2 reads LQKENI. With V trimmed by 1 base and J by 11 bases, 7 bases remained unmatched. The CDR3 is made up of 13 amino acids. DNA of the CDR3: TGTGCCAGCTCACCACGGTCCGGACAGGAGTACACCTTC. Protein: CASSPRSGQEYTF. Complete variable domain (other parts from reference TRBV18 and TRBJ1-2): NAGVMQNPRHLVRRRGQEARLRCSPMKGHSHVYWYRQLPEEGLKFMVYLQKENIIDESGMPKERFSAEFPKEGPSILRIQQVVRGDSAAYFCASSPRSGQEYTFGSGTRLTVV.

The chain couples TRBV4-2 to TRBJ1-2; 7 nucleotides line up with TRBD1. The V and J ends lost 0 bases and 3 bases, in that order; junction bases with no gene match: 4. The CDR3 has 15 amino acids. The germline gives CDR1 LGHNA, CDR2 YNFKEQ. In DNA form, the CDR3 reads TGTGCCAGCAGCCAAGACCACAGGGGTGACTATGGCTACACCTTC. Residues: CASSQDHRGDYGYTF.

The gene calls are TRBV14 and TRBJ2-5, with D maybe TRBD1 (6 bases). This CDR3 region has 14 residues. The germline V gene has CDR1 SGHDN and CDR2 FVKESK. Trimming removed 4 bases from V and 2 bases from J, with 11 bases in between. Here the CDR3 DNA reads TGTGCCAGCAGCCGGGACAATCTACAAGAGACCCAGTACTTC. Translated: CASSRDNLQETQYF.

The chain recombines TRBV14 with TRBJ1-4; D is ambiguous. V was clipped by 1 base and J by 8 bases, with 20 bases between them. Germline-derived CDR1 and CDR2 are SGHDN and FVKESK. The CDR3 totals 17 residues. In DNA, the CDR3 is TGTGCCAGCAGCCAAGTTACTCCGGGGAGCCTCGACGAAAAACTGTTTTTT. Residues: CASSQVTPGSLDEKLFF.

The chain links TRBV7-9 to TRBJ2-7; TRBD2 might be the D (5 bases). The V gene lost 1 base and the J gene lost 6 bases, with 13 bases spanning the gap. The germline V gene encodes CDR1 SEHNR and CDR2 FQNEAQ (reference sequence). The CDR3 length is 14 residues. The CDR3 loop is CASSLELPGSEQYF. The CDR3 region has the DNA TGTGCCAGCAGCTTAGAGTTGCCGGGGAGCGAGCAGTACTTC. Drawing the rest from reference TRBV7-9 and TRBJ2-7, the complete variable domain is DTGVSQNPRHKITKRGQNVTFRCDPISEHNRLYWYRQTLGQGPEFLTYFQNEAQLEKSRLLSDRFSAERPKGSFSTLEIQRTEQGDSAMYLCASSLELPGSEQYFGPGTRLTVT.

This clone appeared a few times. This chain connects TRBV21-1 to TRBJ2-2; the tabulated D call, TRBD2, remains unverified against the DNA. TRBV21-1 is deemed a pseudogene. This CDR3 has 18 residues. The DNA of the CDR3 is TGTGCCAGCAGCAAAGAATTGGCTAGCGGGGGCAAAATCGGGGAGCTGTTTTTT. It yields the protein CASSKELASGGKIGELFF.

The chain uses TRBV15 and TRBJ1-2; 8 bases fit TRBD1. Germline V lookup: CDR1 LNHNV, CDR2 YYDKDF (reference sequence). CDR3 size: 14 residues. V lost 0 bases and J lost 5; bases outside the gene matches: 2. CDR3 DNA sequence: TGTGCCACCAGCAGAGATCGACAGGGGTATGGCTACACCTTC. Amino acid sequence: CATSRDRQGYGYTF.

This clone was recorded once. This chain connects TRBV27 to TRBJ2-7; the D is unclear. Germline V CDR1 and CDR2: MNHEY, SMNVEV (reference sequence). V was pared by 3 bases and J by 1 base, with 7 bases between. The CDR3 runs to 13 residues. As DNA, the CDR3 is TGTGCCAGCAGTTTCGCGGAATCCTACGAGCAGTACTTC. This sequence encodes CASSFAESYEQYF.

The J gene is TRBJ2-2, the V gene TRBV12-5; 9 bases align to TRBD1. CDR3 length: 15 residues. Germline values: CDR1 LGHNT, CDR2 FRNRAP. Unmatched junction bases numbered 1, after V lost 4 bases and J lost 1 base. The CDR3 DNA reads TGTGCTAGTGGTTCGGGACAGGGGAACACCGGGGAGCTGTTTTTT. It specifies CASGSGQGNTGELFF.

The V call is TRBV6-5, the J call TRBJ1-1; no clear D. The CDR3 runs to 13 residues. From germline, CDR1 is MNHEY and CDR2 SVGAGI. Trimming removed 6 bases at V and 1 base at J, with 9 bases between. CDR3 protein: CASRSPWNTEAFF. Written as DNA, the CDR3 is TGTGCCAGCAGGTCCCCCTGGAACACTGAAGCTTTCTTT.

The V and J genes are TRBV7-9 and TRBJ1-6, with TRBD1 matching over 8 bases. Germline V gene lookup returns CDR1 SEHNR and CDR2 FQNEAQ (reference sequence). This CDR3 has 15 amino acids. With V trimmed by 3 bases and J by 6 bases, 4 bases remained unmatched. CDR3 nucleotides: TGTGCCAGCAGCTTCAGGGGGCTGGGTAATTCACCCCTCCACTTT. Translated: CASSFRGLGNSPLHF. The full variable domain, its missing parts supplied by reference TRBV7-9 and TRBJ1-6, is DTGVSQNPRHKITKRGQNVTFRCDPISEHNRLYWYRQTLGQGPEFLTYFQNEAQLEKSRLLSDRFSAERPKGSFSTLEIQRTEQGDSAMYLCASSFRGLGNSPLHFGNGTRLTVT.